The 15 T cell receptor beta chains below all came from one sample that was sequenced in a study of human T cells and chemical hapten exposure. The time point was: patch test 1, 2 weeks after DPC sensitization. This sample's treatment: therapeutic diphenylcyclopropenone sensitization with weekly scalp DPC. RNA extraction used unfractionated whole blood as the source of total RNA. MiXCR, run by TCRdb on the RACE reads, gives a single entry per CDR3 protein. The repertoire includes about 41,000 distinct CDR3 sequences, over 3.5% of them detected once, and around 28% sits in the top ten. This sample comprised whole blood, obtained in connection with sensitization to the hapten diphenylcyclopropenone (DPC). The receptors were gathered from a middle-aged man with alopecia areata. Some clones in this sample may be carry-over from other donors' samples.

There are many counts of this clonotype. The J gene is TRBJ2-1, the V gene TRBV20-1, with 8 bases identical to TRBD2. CDR3 length equals 14 residues. V shed 4 bases and J 1 base; nucleotides not matched to a gene: 3. Per the germline V gene, CDR1 is DFQATT and CDR2 is SNEGSKA (reference sequence). As DNA, the CDR3 is TGCAGTGCTAATAGCGGGATGTCCTACAATGAGCAGTTCTTC. Translating gives CSANSGMSYNEQFF.

This clonotype was observed many times. The chain is built from TRBV27 and TRBJ2-3; D gene ambiguous. Trimming left V 2 bases short and J 4 bases short, with 7 bases between. Germline values: CDR1 MNHEY, CDR2 SMNVEV (reference sequence). The CDR3 loop spans 13 amino acids. CDR3 DNA: TGTGCCAGCAGTTTACGGGCCGCAGATACGCAGTATTTT. Translating it yields CASSLRAADTQYF.

About this clonotype itself: This may arise from a read error, as a much more abundant clone is one base away. V is TRBV6-5 and J is TRBJ2-3; TRBD2 agrees at 8 bases. CDR3 length: 14 amino acids. V was clipped by 8 bases and J by 4 bases; unmatched bases: 8. In germline, CDR1 is MNHEY, CDR2 SVGAGI. This chain's CDR3 is CASRREGWADTQYF. The CDR3 DNA sequence: TGTGCCAGCCGTCGGGAGGGTTGGGCAGATACGCAGTATTTT.

This clonotype showed up many times. The chain combines TRBV5-1 with TRBJ2-2, with D perhaps TRBD1 or TRBD2 (5 bases each). Trimming cost V 0 bases and J 9 bases, with 18 bases left between them. Germline CDR1 is SGHRS and CDR2 is YFSETQ. The CDR3 sequence is 16 residues long. In DNA form, the CDR3 reads TGCGCCAGCAGCTTGGCCGTGGGGGAACACCACCGGGAGCTGTTTTTT. Translated, it gives CASSLAVGEHHRELFF.

This clonotype occurred many times. The chain uses TRBV29-1 and TRBJ1-1; D is undetermined. The CDR3 loop spans 11 amino acids. Germline V lookup: CDR1 SQVTM, CDR2 ANQGSEA. V was pared by 6 bases and J by 0 bases, with 5 bases between. Here the CDR3 DNA reads TGCAGCGTGGAGGTGAACACTGAAGCTTTCTTT. Its protein product is CSVEVNTEAFF.

This clonotype was counted only a few times. The rearrangement uses TRBV20-1 and TRBJ2-5; the D gene is possibly TRBD2 (5 bases). Per germline, CDR1 DFQATT and CDR2 SNEGSKA (reference sequence). V was trimmed by 0 bases and J by 4 bases, leaving 15 bases between them. The CDR3 has 15 residues. The CDR3 loop reads CSARDPVRVGETQYF. The CDR3 coding sequence is TGCAGTGCTAGAGACCCGGTGAGGGTCGGAGAGACCCAGTACTTC.

This clonotype was observed a few times. This rearrangement joins TRBV6-5 to TRBJ2-1; the D gene could be TRBD1 or TRBD2 (6 bases each). CDR3 length equals 15 residues. The V and J ends lost 5 bases and 0 bases respectively, with 11 bases between them. Germline CDR1 and CDR2: MNHEY and SVGAGI. The CDR3 spells CASSAGHPSYNEQFF. The CDR3, as DNA: TGTGCCAGCAGTGCGGGACACCCCTCCTACAATGAGCAGTTCTTC.

This clonotype was seen more than once but under ten times. The rearrangement joins TRBV12-3 or TRBV12-4 to TRBJ2-1; D is ambiguous. The CDR3 extends over 14 amino acids. With 3 bases removed from V and 3 bases from J, the gap between germline ends came to 9 bases. The CDR3 sequence: CASSFSVGYNEQFF. In nucleotides, the CDR3 is TGTGCCAGCAGTTTCTCGGTGGGCTACAATGAGCAGTTCTTC.

This clonotype has a count of ten or more. This chain links TRBV4-3 with TRBJ2-3; D might be TRBD1 or TRBD2, each matching 5 bases. The CDR3 sequence is 13 residues long. Trimming removed 6 bases from V and 1 base from J, with 8 bases in between. Germline V gives CDR1 LGHNA, CDR2 YSLEER. The CDR3 protein is CASSRGRTDTQYF. The CDR3 region has the DNA TGCGCCAGCAGTCGGGGCCGCACAGATACGCAGTATTTT.

Regarding this clonotype: With a much larger clone just one base away, this may be a read error. This sequence joins TRBV5-1 and TRBJ2-6, with D possibly TRBD1 on 6 matching bases. The CDR3 runs 15 residues. V was shortened by 4 bases and J by 5 bases, with 13 bases between the two germline ends. Per the germline V gene, CDR1 is SGHRS and CDR2 is YFSETQ. CDR3 loop: CASSEQGPRANVLTF. The CDR3 DNA is TGCGCCAGCAGCGAACAGGGTCCCAGGGCCAACGTCCTGACTTTC.

This clonotype has ten or more counts. The genes are TRBV5-1 and TRBJ2-5; the D is unclear. There are 14 residues in the CDR3. Germline V lookup: CDR1 SGHRS, CDR2 YFSETQ. Trimming took 1 base from V and 1 from J, leaving 8 bases between them. The CDR3, as DNA: TGCGCCAGCAGCTTGTTTGGCTTCCAAGAGACCCAGTACTTC. This gives the protein CASSLFGFQETQYF.

In this sample, this clonotype turned up many times. The gene calls are TRBV2 and TRBJ2-4, with a tentative D call TRBD2 (6 bases). This CDR3 contains 17 residues. With 7 bases removed from V and 2 bases from J, the gap between germline ends came to 21 bases. Germline V gene lookup returns CDR1 SNHLY and CDR2 FYNNEI. This CDR3 reads CASTQSGGVVSKNIQYF. CDR3 sequence (DNA): TGTGCCAGCACCCAATCTGGCGGGGTGGTCTCCAAAAACATTCAGTACTTC.

This clonotype was counted ten times or more. The genes are TRBV6-2 or TRBV6-3 and TRBJ2-7, with D tentatively TRBD1 or TRBD2 (5 bases each). V lost 2 bases and J 6 bases, leaving 17 bases between the germline ends. Germline V lookup: CDR1 MNHEY, CDR2 SVGEGT. The CDR3 runs to 15 residues. The CDR3 DNA reads TGTGCCAGCAGTTACCTGGGACGGGGAACCGGCGAGCAGTACTTC. Its translation: CASSYLGRGTGEQYF.

Ten or more counts support this clonotype. The chain is built from TRBV6-5 and TRBJ1-1; D ambiguous. Trimming removed 3 bases from V and 4 bases from J, with 9 bases in between. Germline CDR1 is MNHEY and CDR2 is SVGAGI. The CDR3 loop spans 13 amino acids. CDR3 in DNA: TGTGCCAGCAGTTATTCGGGTCGCACTGAAGCTTTCTTT. Translation: CASSYSGRTEAFF.

This clonotype was recorded at least ten times. CDR3: CSVDGFLAGEADTQYF. The CDR3 nucleotides are TGCAGCGTCGATGGATTTCTAGCGGGAGAGGCAGATACGCAGTATTTT. The J gene is TRBJ2-3, the V gene TRBV29-1, with 10 bases that match TRBD2. CDR3 size: 16 residues. Per the germline V gene, CDR1 is SQVTM and CDR2 is ANQGSEA. V shed 6 bases, J shed 4 bases, and the junction held 13 bases outside the gene matches.